This note documents a single TCR beta chain sequence. No antigen is known for it. This record belongs to a study of cytomegalovirus exposure and HLA in healthy donors. About the research overall: The 120 or so validation repertoires used a platform that matched the one used for the 500 to 700 first-cohort repertoires, as a later analysis reported. Findings and caveats of the study: Reportedly, cytomegalovirus status was diagnosed with high sensitivity and specificity. TCR beta chains numbering more than 150 were designated cytomegalovirus-associated. The tendency of first-cohort TCR clusters to co-occur in the 120 or so validation repertoires was the finding of a later analysis.

Germline assignment: CDR1 LNHDA and CDR2 SQIVND (reference sequence). The CDR3 length is 16 residues. V shed 1 base, J shed 5 bases, and the junction held 10 bases outside the gene matches. Clones were read by immunoSEQ multiplex PCR, and TCRdb kept only the in-frame ones, dropping some. Counted here are hundreds of thousands of clones, around 87% occurring once; the ten biggest clones make up 1.5% to 2.5%. The chain links TRBV19 to TRBJ1-2, with 7 positions matching TRBD1. The sequence was obtained from a woman younger than 30 in good health and CMV-seropositive. Sequencing was performed on PBMCs. CDR3 coding DNA: TGTGCCAGTAGTATAGGCGGAGGCAGGGGGGATTATGGCTACACCTTC. Its protein product is CASSIGGGRGDYGYTF.